Described below is a single T cell receptor (beta chain) sequence and its context. This sample was taken from a study of blood T cell repertoires in COVID-19. Study summary: T cells, B-cell-depleted T cells, or PBMCs provided the cDNA or gDNA that served as material.

In the authors' methods: Amplifying reference gene primers gave estimates of nucleated cell counts. The protocol was immunoSEQ multiplex PCR, while the TCRdb copy is restricted to in-frame clones and leaves out a portion. V and J calls and clone size are those listed in that table; D and trimming were worked out from the DNA. The sample shows approximately 180,000 clones, 75% to 85% of them seen only once. Germline lookup yields CDR1 KGHSH and CDR2 LQKENI. There are 16 residues in the CDR3. Trimming cost V 2 bases and J 4 bases; bases outside gene matches: 8. The receptor was isolated from a man aged 50 or older who had recovered from COVID-19. Input material: PBMCs or T cells enriched from blood (not recorded which). The V call is TRBV18, the J call TRBJ1-5; 7 nucleotides align to TRBD1. DNA for the CDR3: TGTGCCAGCTCACCAATCGGACAGGTGCAGAATCAGCCCCAGCATTTT. Its translation: CASSPIGQVQNQPQHF.